This entry describes one T cell receptor beta chain. Its cognate antigen is unknown. The assay was immunoSEQ multiplex PCR, and TCRdb's table has in-frame clones only and misses some. This table holds some 240,000 clones, over 50% found once. The data belong to a study of shared clonotypes between healthy human individuals. Overall study: A donor's plate count was three for CD4 naive and three for CD4 memory; CD8 naive had two and CD8 memory one.

Study-level points and caveats: The naive CD4 repertoires of a handful of donors were compared, and about 5% of clonotypes were shared. The generation probabilities recorded for non-shared clonotypes fell below those of clonotypes shared by all four donors. An anticipated effect of sequencing depth on clonotype sharing among donors was recognized.

This CDR3 spans 14 amino acids. Deletions cut 3 bases from V and 4 bases from J, with 15 bases between. The germline gives CDR1 GTSNPN, CDR2 SVGIG (reference sequence). The sequenced sample was memory CD4+ T cells sorted from blood. Subset described: CD45RA-negative fraction. This TCR came from a man in his thirties or forties in good health. The rearrangement links TRBV30 to TRBJ1-2, with D possibly TRBD1 on 5 matching bases. The CDR3 DNA follows: TGTGCCTGGAGACAGGCCGGCGGTGGCTATGGCTACACCTTC. Protein sequence: CAWRQAGGGYGYTF.